One sample yielded the 19 T cell receptor beta chains listed below, sequenced in a study of T cell responses to AZD1222 COVID-19 vaccine. TCRdb's copy holds only in-frame clones and misses some; the assay was immunoSEQ multiplex PCR. The sample contains 110,000 or so clones, about 87% of which appear only once. The starting material was peripheral blood, obtained 28 days after the second AZD1222 dose. These TCRs come from an adult who received the AZD1222 COVID-19 vaccine.

The chain uses TRBV5-5 and TRBJ1-2; TRBD1 is a possible D gene (5 bases). Trimming removed 0 bases from V and 8 bases from J, with 11 bases in between. Germline CDR1 SGHKS, CDR2 YYEKEE (reference sequence). The CDR3 contains 13 residues. The CDR3: CASSLAGTLGYTF. DNA for the CDR3: TGTGCCAGCAGCTTGGCAGGGACCCTCGGCTACACCTTC.

The CDR3 loop is CATSRGLAGFNEQYF. The CDR3 nucleotides are TGTGCCACCAGCAGAGGACTAGCGGGGTTCAACGAGCAGTACTTC. V and J are TRBV15 and TRBJ2-7; 11 bases map to TRBD2. The CDR3 loop spans 15 amino acids. Per germline, CDR1 LNHNV and CDR2 YYDKDF (reference sequence). V was pared by 1 base and J by 5 bases, with 4 bases of the junction left unmatched. Full variable domain (rest looked up from reference TRBV15 and TRBJ2-7): DAMVIQNPRYQVTQFGKPVTLSCSQTLNHNVMYWYQQKSSQAPKLLFHYYDKDFNNEADTPDNFQSRRPNTSFCFLDIRSPGLGDTAMYLCATSRGLAGFNEQYFGPGTRLTVT.

This chain connects TRBV10-3 to TRBJ2-1; D perhaps matches TRBD2 (5 bases). Germline-derived CDR1 and CDR2 are ENHRY and SYGVKD. The CDR3 sequence is 12 residues long. Trimming stripped 0 bases from V and 10 bases from J, with 7 bases between. The CDR3 loop reads CAISESIAEQFF. The CDR3 nucleotides read TGTGCCATCAGTGAGTCGATAGCGGAGCAGTTCTTC.

This clone has only one observation. The chain combines TRBV6-2 or TRBV6-3 with TRBJ1-1; 8 nucleotides align to TRBD1. Trimming took 6 bases from V and 1 from J; bases not matched to a gene: 10. Germline V lookup: CDR1 MNHEY, CDR2 SVGEGT. This CDR3 has 16 residues. CDR3 in amino acids: CASSSTPGQANTEAFF. CDR3 bases: TGTGCCAGCAGCTCGACTCCGGGACAGGCGAACACTGAAGCTTTCTTT.

J is TRBJ1-1 and V is TRBV9; weak D call: TRBD1 (6 bases). Trimming took off 2 bases at V and 3 bases at J, with 17 bases between the two ends. Germline V lookup: CDR1 SGDLS, CDR2 YYNGEE. The CDR3 contains 16 residues. Here the CDR3 DNA reads TGTGCCAGCAGCGTGGGTAACAGGGCGGGGGACACTGAAGCTTTCTTT. This gives the protein CASSVGNRAGDTEAFF.

CDR3 nucleotides: TGTGCCAGCAGTCAGGAGGTGTTCTCTGGAAACACCATATATTTT. It translates to CASSQEVFSGNTIYF. The rearrangement uses TRBV2 and TRBJ1-3; no reliable D call. This CDR3 has 15 amino acids. Between the trimmed V and J ends, which lost 5 bases and 0 bases, there was a span of 11 bases. CDR1 and CDR2 (germline): SNHLY, FYNNEI.

The chain carries TRBV19 and TRBJ1-1; possibly TRBD1 for D (5 bases). This CDR3 contains 15 residues. Trimming stripped 6 bases from V and 0 bases from J, with 14 bases between. Per germline, CDR1 LNHDA and CDR2 SQIVND (reference sequence). CDR3 nucleotide sequence: TGTGCCAGTAGCCAAATACAGGCGGTGAACACTGAAGCTTTCTTT. It translates to CASSQIQAVNTEAFF. The full variable domain, its missing parts supplied by reference TRBV19 and TRBJ1-1, is DGGITQSPKYLFRKEGQNVTLSCEQNLNHDAMYWYRQDPGQGLRLIYYSQIVNDFQKGDIAEGYSVSREKKESFPLTVTSAQKNPTAFYLCASSQIQAVNTEAFFGQGTRLTVV.

The V call is TRBV21-1, the J call TRBJ1-5. TRBV21-1 is classified as a pseudogene. The CDR3 runs 13 residues. Here the CDR3 DNA reads TGTGCCAGCAGCCCTCAAGGAAATCAGCCCCAGCATTTT. Its protein is CASSPQGNQPQHF.

This clone has only a few counts. In DNA form, the CDR3 reads TGTGCCAGCAGACTCGGGGGAGGAGGGGGCTACACCTTC. Translated: CASRLGGGGGYTF. V and J are TRBV28 and TRBJ1-2; TRBD1 is a possible D gene (5 bases). Germline V gene sequence: CDR1 MDHEN, CDR2 SYDVKM. This CDR3 is built from 13 residues. V was clipped by 6 bases and J by 8 bases, with 16 bases between them.

This clone showed up just a few times. V gene TRBV28 combines with J gene TRBJ1-1; maybe TRBD1 (5 bases). Germline assignment: CDR1 MDHEN and CDR2 SYDVKM. The CDR3 totals 14 residues. V was cut by 3 bases and J by 6 bases, with 14 bases left in between. The CDR3 bases are TGTGCCAGCAGTTTCCGGGGGGGTTTAGCTGAAGCTTTCTTT. Translation: CASSFRGGLAEAFF.

The gene calls are TRBV5-6 and TRBJ2-1, with D unresolved. Germline CDR1 SGHDT, CDR2 YYEEEE. V lost 8 bases and J 1 base, leaving 19 bases between the germline ends. The CDR3 is made up of 16 amino acids. The CDR3 DNA is TGTGCCAGTTCGTATCAAGGACGGTTATCCTACAATGAGCAGTTCTTC. It encodes CASSYQGRLSYNEQFF.

J is TRBJ2-7 and V is TRBV7-2, with 14 positions matching TRBD2. V lost 4 bases, J lost 2 bases, and 4 bases stayed unmatched. The CDR3 spans 16 residues. The V gene's germline CDR1 is SGHTA and CDR2 FQGNSA. The CDR3 coding sequence is TGTGCCAGCAGCTCGGGACTAGCGGGGGTCGCCTACGAGCAGTACTTC. Translated: CASSSGLAGVAYEQYF.

V is TRBV19 and J is TRBJ1-1; tentatively, D is TRBD1 (5 bases). V was pared by 9 bases and J by 7 bases, with 12 bases between. The CDR3 runs 11 residues. In germline, CDR1 is LNHDA, CDR2 SQIVND (reference sequence). The CDR3 is CASEVRGEAFF. As DNA, the CDR3 is TGTGCCAGCGAGGTGAGGGGTGAAGCTTTCTTT.

This rearrangement joins TRBV10-2 to TRBJ1-5, with D possibly being TRBD1 (5 bases). The V gene's germline CDR1 is WSHSY and CDR2 SAAADI. The length of the CDR3 is 12 residues. Between the trimmed V and J ends, which lost 4 bases and 7 bases, there was a span of 8 bases. CDR3 bases: TGCGCCAGCAGTGGAGGGACGCAGCCCCAGCATTTT. Protein: CASSGGTQPQHF.

V gene TRBV6-5 combines with J gene TRBJ1-1; 8 nucleotides line up with TRBD1. The CDR3 has 14 amino acids. The junction had 9 bases not matched to a gene; V was cut back by 0 bases and J by 12 bases. Per germline, CDR1 MNHEY and CDR2 SVGAGI. The CDR3, as DNA: TGTGCCAGCAGTTACTCATTAGGACAGGGAGGTTCTTTCTTT. Residues: CASSYSLGQGGSFF.

V usage is TRBV4-2 and J usage is TRBJ1-4; D uncertain. There are 13 residues in the CDR3. CDR1 and CDR2 (germline): LGHNA, YNFKEQ. Trimming removed 4 bases at V and 7 bases at J, with 10 bases between. The CDR3 bases are TGTGCCAGCAGCCCAGATGTGGGTGAAAAACTGTTTTTT. Protein sequence: CASSPDVGEKLFF.

DNA of the CDR3: TGTGCCAGCAGTGAATTGGCCTGGACAGGGAGATCACCCCTCCACTTT. Its protein is CASSELAWTGRSPLHF. The rearrangement links TRBV25-1 to TRBJ1-6; the match to TRBD1 covers 8 bases. V shed 1 base and J 10 bases; nucleotides not matched to a gene: 9. CDR1 and CDR2 (germline): MGHDK, SYGVNS. CDR3 length equals 16 residues.

The J gene is TRBJ2-1, the V gene TRBV7-9; tentatively, D is TRBD1 (7 bases). CDR1 is SEHNR, CDR2 FQNEAQ, per germline (reference sequence). The CDR3 spans 15 residues. Deletions cut 5 bases from V and 7 bases from J, with 18 bases between. CDR3 sequence: CASSPQGRGANEQFF. The CDR3 DNA sequence: TGTGCCAGCAGCCCCCAGGGCAGGGGGGCTAATGAGCAGTTCTTC.

The J gene is TRBJ1-1, the V gene TRBV7-2; D unclear. From germline, CDR1 is SGHTA and CDR2 FQGNSA. Trimming took off 2 bases at V and 3 bases at J, with 7 bases between the two ends. The CDR3 has 13 amino acids. CDR3 residues: CASSLWSDTEAFF. CDR3 nucleotides: TGTGCCAGCAGCTTATGGTCTGACACTGAAGCTTTCTTT. Together with reference TRBV7-2 and TRBJ1-1, the CDR3 gives the full variable domain: GAGVSQSPSNKVTEKGKDVELRCDPISGHTALYWYRQSLGQGLEFLIYFQGNSAPDKSGLPSDRFSAERTGGSVSTLTIQRTQQEDSAVYLCASSLWSDTEAFFGQGTRLTVV.